This TCR beta chain comes out of a study of beta chain features in type 1 diabetes. Study-level information: Across the samples, roughly 99 million sorted cells were examined in total.

Germline V gene data show CDR1 as SEHNR and CDR2 as FQNEAQ (reference sequence). CDR3 length equals 12 residues. V lost 6 bases and J lost 6, with 10 bases in between. Turning to this clone: Its target is not known.

Regarding the study as a whole: TCRB CDR3s from Type 1 diabetes patients were moderately but significantly shorter in all four CD4+ subsets. It was not settled here whether HLA type affects TCRB rearrangement. Using cDNA template may skew counts toward highly expressing activated cells.

The entirety of the isolated RNA underwent reverse transcription, so expressed TCRB transcripts were sequenced. The assay was immunoSEQ multiplex PCR, and TCRdb's table has in-frame clones only and misses some. The table includes around 300,000 clones, roughly 8% detected once. The sequencing sample was made of central memory CD4+ T cells from blood. This sequence was found in a woman aged 18-29 years in good health. The chain carries TRBV7-9 and TRBJ2-3; no reliable D call. In nucleotides, the CDR3 is TGTGCCAGCAGTTTACAGCGCGATACGCAGTATTTT. As protein: CASSLQRDTQYF.